This TCR beta chain originates from a study of T-cell reconstitution after alpha-beta-depleted transplantation in children. Study-level findings and limits: The study reportedly traced alpha-beta T cells about two months after transplant to several hundred expanded graft clones. Surviving thymic progenitors and recipient T cells were the source of high TCRbeta diversity at day 60 in some patients. Hyperexpanded clones declined; after one year, newly produced T cells mostly supplied diversity.

CDR3 length: 15 residues. In germline, CDR1 is SGHVS, CDR2 FQNEAQ. V was trimmed by 0 bases and J by 1 base, leaving 10 bases between them. Preparation of the TCRbeta library involved a method that used unique molecular identifiers. TCRdb reprocessed the PCR reads via MiXCR and lists one record per CDR3 protein. The sample has about 76,000 distinct CDR3 sequences; over 12% are singletons. As regards this clonotype: What it binds is unknown.

This clonotype originated in a male patient aged 2 to 10 who had a stem cell transplant for acute lymphoblastic leukemia, so the T cells may come from the graft donor. The V and J genes are TRBV7-8 and TRBJ2-7; D unresolved. The material sequenced was PBMCs, mostly from graft donor cells, taken 180 days after TCRalphabeta/CD19-depleted stem cell transplant. The CDR3 sequence: CASSLALVGSYEQYF. The DNA for the CDR3 is TGTGCCAGCAGCTTAGCGCTGGTGGGGTCCTACGAGCAGTACTTC.